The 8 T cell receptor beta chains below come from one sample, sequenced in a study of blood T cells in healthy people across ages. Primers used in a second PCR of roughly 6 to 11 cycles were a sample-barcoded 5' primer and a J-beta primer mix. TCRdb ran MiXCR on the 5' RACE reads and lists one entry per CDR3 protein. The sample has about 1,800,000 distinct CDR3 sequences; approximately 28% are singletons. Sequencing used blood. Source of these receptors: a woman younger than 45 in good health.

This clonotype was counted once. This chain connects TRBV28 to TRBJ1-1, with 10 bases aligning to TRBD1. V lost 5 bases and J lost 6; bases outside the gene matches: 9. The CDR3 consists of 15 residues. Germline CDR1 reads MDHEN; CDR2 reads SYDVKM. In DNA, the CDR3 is TGTGCCAGCAGTGAAACCGGGACAGGGGTCGCTGAAGCTTTCTTT. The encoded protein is CASSETGTGVAEAFF.

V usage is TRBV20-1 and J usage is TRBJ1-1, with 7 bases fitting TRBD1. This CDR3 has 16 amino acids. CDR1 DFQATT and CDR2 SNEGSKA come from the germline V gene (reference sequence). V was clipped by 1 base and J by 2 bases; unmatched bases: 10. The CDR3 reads CSARATDRAPNTEAFF. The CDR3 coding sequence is TGCAGTGCTAGAGCGACCGACAGGGCACCAAACACTGAAGCTTTCTTT.

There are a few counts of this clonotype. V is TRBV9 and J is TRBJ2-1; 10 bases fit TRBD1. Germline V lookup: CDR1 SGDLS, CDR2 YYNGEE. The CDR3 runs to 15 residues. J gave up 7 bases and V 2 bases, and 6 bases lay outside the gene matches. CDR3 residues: CASSVPDRGTNEQFF. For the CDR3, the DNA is TGTGCCAGCAGCGTCCCGGACAGGGGGACAAATGAGCAGTTCTTC.

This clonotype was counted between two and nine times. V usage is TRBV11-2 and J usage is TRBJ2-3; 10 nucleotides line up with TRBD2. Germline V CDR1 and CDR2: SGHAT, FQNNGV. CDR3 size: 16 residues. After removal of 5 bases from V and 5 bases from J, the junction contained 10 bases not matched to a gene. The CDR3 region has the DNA TGTGCCAGCAGCCCGCCGGGGCTAGCGGGGGAAGATACGCAGTATTTT. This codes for CASSPPGLAGEDTQYF.

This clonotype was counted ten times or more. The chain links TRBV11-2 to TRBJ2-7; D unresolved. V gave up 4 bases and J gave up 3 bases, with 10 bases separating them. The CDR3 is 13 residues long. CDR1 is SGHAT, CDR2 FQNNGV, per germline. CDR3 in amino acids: CASSSGYFYEQYF. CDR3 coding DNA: TGTGCCAGCAGCTCGGGCTATTTCTACGAGCAGTACTTC.

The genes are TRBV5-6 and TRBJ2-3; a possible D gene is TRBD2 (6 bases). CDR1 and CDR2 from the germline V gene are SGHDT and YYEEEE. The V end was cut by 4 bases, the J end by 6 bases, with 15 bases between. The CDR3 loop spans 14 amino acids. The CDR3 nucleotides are TGTGCCAGCAGCGGAGGGCCCTTCGGGGATACGCAGTATTTT. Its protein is CASSGGPFGDTQYF.

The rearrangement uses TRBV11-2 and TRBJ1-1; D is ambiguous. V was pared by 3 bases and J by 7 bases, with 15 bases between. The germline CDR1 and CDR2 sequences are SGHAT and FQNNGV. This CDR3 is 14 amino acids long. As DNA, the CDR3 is TGTGCCAGCAGCTTGTCGGGTGTACGGGGTGAAGCTTTCTTT. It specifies CASSLSGVRGEAFF.

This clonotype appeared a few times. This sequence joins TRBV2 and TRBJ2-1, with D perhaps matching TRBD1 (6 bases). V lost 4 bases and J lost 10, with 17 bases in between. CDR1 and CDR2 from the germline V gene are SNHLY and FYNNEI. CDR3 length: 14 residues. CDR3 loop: CASSALRTDKEQFF. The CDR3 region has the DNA TGTGCCAGCAGTGCATTGCGGACAGATAAAGAGCAGTTCTTC.